This TCR beta chain was identified in a study of Ad26.COV2.S vaccination and SARS-CoV-2 variants. Study summary: The study gave Ad26.COV2.S intramuscularly, once or twice 56 days apart. Whole-study results and caveats: Spike-specific TCR breadth ran higher among vaccine recipients than placebo recipients. The TCR breadth and depth analyses may have understated or missed part of the total T cell responses.

The CDR3 has 14 amino acids. Trimming cost V 5 bases and J 3 bases, with 13 bases left between them. CDR1 is SGHTA and CDR2 is FQGNSA in the germline V gene. Assay: immunoSEQ multiplex PCR; the TCRdb copy retains only in-frame clones and omits some. The sample yields approximately 300,000 clones, around 83% seen once. In regard to this clone: Its cognate antigen is unknown.

Treatment meaning: some 20 received Ad26.COV2.S at low or high dose, single or two shots; roughly five received placebo; per-sample allocation not given. Material that was analyzed had been drawn on day 63 after the first vaccine or placebo injection. V is TRBV7-2 and J is TRBJ1-2; D is possibly TRBD1 (5 bases). The TCR sequence derives from a person between 18 and 65 years old who received the Ad26.COV2.S COVID-19 vaccine or a placebo. The material was peripheral blood, obtained in a trial of Ad26.COV2.S vaccine versus placebo. The CDR3 nucleotides read TGTGCCAGCAGCGCCCAGGACAAGCACTATGGCTACACCTTC. Its protein product is CASSAQDKHYGYTF.